Described below is a single T cell receptor (beta chain) sequence and its context. Its antigen is not yet known. One end of the junction fails to match germline, which may point to a read error. TCR beta CDR3 regions were amplified from RNA transcripts for repertoire sequencing. HTBI primers and the Qiagen OneStep RT-PCR kit were used in a first-round RT-PCR, which was followed by a second-round multiplex PCR, size selection and purification. The libraries underwent paired-end sequencing with 100 bp reads on an Illumina HiSeq2000. Per the source publication's procedure: SOAPnuke was used to process the reads, removing any read that contained adapters or uncalled bases, had a mean Phred below 15, or lacked an exact match to the constant primer or identifier. COPE v1.2.5 was used to merge high-quality paired reads. Clonotypes were defined as unique nucleotide sequences and were aligned to IMGT TRB V, D and J references using MiTCR v1.1. The analysis was limited to V-J combinations with a frequency above 0.0001, which together covered 98% to 99.2% of repertoires. For each V-J combination, a TCR clonal expansion and chaos score was defined as the ratio of F50 clonal expansion to chaos observed in the TCRdist matrix. Welch's t-statistics and random forest were used to reduce features to about a dozen V-J combinations, which were fed into a naive Bayes classifier. Thyroid-blood repertoire similarity was quantified with the Morisita-Horn index. TCRdb handled the public reads itself, with Q25 trimming in fastp and clone calling in MiXCR, and kept productive beta chains. Each entry merges the rows of one CDR3 protein and shows their most common DNA and genes. TCRdb's processing, not the authors', yielded these V and J calls. The sample table records some 410,000 distinct CDR3 sequences; under 25% of these occur just once. Of the sample, under 3.5% is held by the ten largest clones.

Stable hyperthyroidism was defined as no progression to ophthalmopathy within 18 months of follow-up. Hyperthyroidism patients were newly diagnosed, were aged 18 to 65 years, and had a disease duration under 2 months. Patients with other autoimmune diseases, uncontrolled infections, pregnancy or lactation were excluded. Clinical symptoms, serum thyroxine, TRAb, thyroid ultrasound and orbital computed tomography formed the basis of the diagnosis. Using Ficoll-Paque density gradient centrifugation, PBMCs were isolated from 8.5 to 10 ml of fresh peripheral blood. Total RNA was extracted with Trizol reagent and quality-checked on an Agilent 2100 Bioanalyzer. The entry originates in a study of Graves' ophthalmopathy and Graves' hyperthyroidism (dated by TCRdb to the late 2010s). About the investigation overall: Peripheral blood samples were taken at the time of initial diagnosis, before any treatment was given. To tell Graves' ophthalmopathy apart from Graves' hyperthyroidism, and to predict which patients would progress to ophthalmopathy, the study relied on TCR beta repertoire signatures. In total, over 130 blood samples were TCR-sequenced: some 43 ophthalmopathy, some 75 hyperthyroidism and roughly 17 hyperthyroidism-to-ophthalmopathy patients. To explore V-J signatures distinguishing ophthalmopathy from hyperthyroidism, a discovery set of roughly 100 patients (about 41 ophthalmopathy, about 57 stable hyperthyroidism) was enrolled. An independent validation cohort comprised fewer than 20 hyperthyroidism patients and over 15 patients who later progressed from hyperthyroidism to ophthalmopathy. In over five hyperthyroidism patients, T-cell repertoires of thyroid tissue and blood were compared. Following sample collection, hyperthyroidism patients were given methimazole at a starting dose of 30 mg daily, and ophthalmopathy patients were given high-dose intravenous methylprednisolone. The approximately 100 discovery patients were divided at random into training and test sets in a 7:3 ratio. General study outcomes and caveats: Most expanded thyroid clonotypes with a frequency above 0.001 also appeared in blood, which suggests that blood repertoires may reflect the immune response in the thyroid. In validation, the model predicted ophthalmopathy progression with 70.59% sensitivity and 72.22% specificity; more than ten predicted patients were CT-confirmed with GO in a median of approximately 6.2 months. The 13-signature model separated ophthalmopathy from stable hyperthyroidism with roughly 90% sensitivity and approximately 81% specificity in cross-validation, and 80%/75% in the test set. Sample size was not statistically predetermined, and group allocation was not concealed from the investigators.

Including cysteine and phenylalanine, the CDR3 has 15 amino acids. Of all the DNA, just the CDR3 is kept, 45 bases in frame from base 1. Looking up the germline V gene yields CDR1 MNHNS and CDR2 SASEGT. The specimen was peripheral blood. The chain employs TRBV6-1 and TRBJ1-1, and possibly TRBD1, on 6 matching bases. The clonotype comes from a woman aged 18-35 years with stable Graves' hyperthyroidism. Donor details come from another sample of the same person, matched by shared clones. The CDR3 region: CASSPVMSGGTEALF. The nucleotides read TGTGCCAGCAGCCCAGTTATGTCGGGGGGCACTGAAGCTTTATTT.